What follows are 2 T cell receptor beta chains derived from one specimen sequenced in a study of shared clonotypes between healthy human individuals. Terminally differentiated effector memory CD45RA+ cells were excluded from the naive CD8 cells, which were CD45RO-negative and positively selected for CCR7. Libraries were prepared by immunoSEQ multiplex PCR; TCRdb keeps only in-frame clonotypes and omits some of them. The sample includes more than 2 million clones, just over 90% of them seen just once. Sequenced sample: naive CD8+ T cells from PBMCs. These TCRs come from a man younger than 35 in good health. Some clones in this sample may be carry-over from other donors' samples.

The CDR3 reads CASSLMTGASNQPQHF. CDR3 nucleotides: TGTGCCAGCAGCCTGATGACAGGGGCAAGCAATCAGCCCCAGCATTTT. The chain uses TRBV5-6 and TRBJ1-5; 8 nucleotides line up with TRBD1. The CDR3 totals 16 residues. The junction had 7 bases not matched to a gene; V was cut back by 4 bases and J by 1 base. Germline V lookup: CDR1 SGHDT, CDR2 YYEEEE.

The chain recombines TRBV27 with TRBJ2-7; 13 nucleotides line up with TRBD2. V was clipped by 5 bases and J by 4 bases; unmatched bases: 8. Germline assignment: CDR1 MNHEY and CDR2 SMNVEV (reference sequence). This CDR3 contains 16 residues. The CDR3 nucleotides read TGTGCCAGCAGTCTACTAGCGGGAGGGTCCGTTTACGAGCAGTACTTC. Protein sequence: CASSLLAGGSVYEQYF.